This T cell receptor beta chain was identified during a study of blood T cell repertoires in COVID-19. The wider study: Spain, Italy and the United States supplied samples that represented acute and convalescent COVID-19. T cells, B-cell-depleted T cells, or PBMCs supplied cDNA or gDNA.

The CDR3 runs 13 residues. Germline V lookup: CDR1 LNHDA, CDR2 SQIVND (reference sequence). Trimming cost V 11 bases and J 4 bases; bases outside gene matches: 8. In the original workflow: Estimation of nucleated cell counts was performed using reference gene primer amplification. Assay: immunoSEQ multiplex PCR; the TCRdb copy retains only in-frame clones and omits some. The V and J calls and clone size come from that table; D and trimming were worked out from the DNA. This sample has around 84,000 clones; over 70% occur once, and the top ten carry 30% to 45%. The clonotype comes from a man aged 80 or over with active or convalescent COVID-19. The source material was peripheral blood. The V and J genes are TRBV19 and TRBJ1-5; the match to TRBD1 covers 7 bases. CDR3 nucleotides: TGTGCCTTGTCACAGGGGACTAATCAGCCCCAGCATTTT. It encodes CALSQGTNQPQHF.